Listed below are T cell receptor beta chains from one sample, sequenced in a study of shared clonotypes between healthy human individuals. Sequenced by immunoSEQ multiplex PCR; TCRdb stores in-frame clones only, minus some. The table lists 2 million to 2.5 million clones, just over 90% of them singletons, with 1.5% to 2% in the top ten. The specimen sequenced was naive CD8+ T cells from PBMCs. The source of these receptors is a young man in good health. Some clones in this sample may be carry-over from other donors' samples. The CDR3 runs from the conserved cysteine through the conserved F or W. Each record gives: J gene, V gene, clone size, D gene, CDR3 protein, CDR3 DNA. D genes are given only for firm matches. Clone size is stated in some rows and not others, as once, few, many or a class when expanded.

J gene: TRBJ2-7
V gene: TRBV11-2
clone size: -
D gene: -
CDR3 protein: CASSLDTGHSEYYEQYF
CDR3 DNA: TGTGCCAGCAGCTTAGATACGGGTCACTCGGAGTACTACGAGCAGTACTTC

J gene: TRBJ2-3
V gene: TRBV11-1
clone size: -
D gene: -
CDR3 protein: CASSLYSEADTQYF
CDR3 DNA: TGTGCCAGCAGCTTATATTCGGAGGCAGATACGCAGTATTTT

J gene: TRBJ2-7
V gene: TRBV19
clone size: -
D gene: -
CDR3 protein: CASTNGGYEQYF
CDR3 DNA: TGTGCCAGTACGAATGGAGGATACGAGCAGTACTTC

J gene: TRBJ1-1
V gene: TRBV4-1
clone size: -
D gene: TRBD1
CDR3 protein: CASSQTDRVRTEAFF
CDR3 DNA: TGCGCCAGCAGCCAAACGGACAGGGTAAGGACTGAAGCTTTCTTT

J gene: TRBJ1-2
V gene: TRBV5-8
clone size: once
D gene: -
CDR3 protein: CASTPGVLFYGYTF
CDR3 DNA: TGTGCCAGCACGCCGGGGGTGTTATTTTATGGCTACACCTTC

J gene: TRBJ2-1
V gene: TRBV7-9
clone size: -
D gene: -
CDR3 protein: CASSLAPVSAHNEQFF
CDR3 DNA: TGTGCCAGCAGCTTAGCCCCCGTCTCCGCCCACAATGAGCAGTTCTTC

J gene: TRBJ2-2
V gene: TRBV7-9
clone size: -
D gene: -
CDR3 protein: CASSLVVGRTGELFF
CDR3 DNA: TGTGCCAGCAGCTTAGTTGTAGGGCGGACCGGGGAGCTGTTTTTT

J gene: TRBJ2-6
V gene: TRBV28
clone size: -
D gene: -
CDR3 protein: CASRLDRTSGANVLTF
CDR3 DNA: TGTGCCAGCAGACTCGACAGGACCTCTGGGGCCAACGTCCTGACTTTC

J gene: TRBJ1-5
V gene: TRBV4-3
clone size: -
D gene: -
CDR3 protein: CASSQDLRRGQPQHF
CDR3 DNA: TGCGCCAGCAGCCAAGATCTCCGGCGGGGTCAGCCCCAGCATTTT

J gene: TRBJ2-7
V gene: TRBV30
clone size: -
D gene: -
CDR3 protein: CAWNEDSYEQYF
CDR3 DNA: TGTGCCTGGAACGAGGATTCCTACGAGCAGTACTTC

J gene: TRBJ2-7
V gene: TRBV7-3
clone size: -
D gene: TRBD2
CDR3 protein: CASSLGLAGGTYEQYF
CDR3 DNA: TGTGCCAGCAGTCTTGGGCTAGCGGGAGGGACCTACGAGCAGTACTTC

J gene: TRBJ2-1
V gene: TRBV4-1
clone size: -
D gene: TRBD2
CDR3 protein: CASSDPGLASNEQFF
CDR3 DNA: TGCGCCAGCAGTGACCCGGGACTAGCGTCTAATGAGCAGTTCTTC

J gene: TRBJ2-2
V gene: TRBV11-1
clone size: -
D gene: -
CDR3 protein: CASSLEASIGELFF
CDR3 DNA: TGTGCCAGCAGCCTTGAAGCATCGATCGGGGAGCTGTTTTTT

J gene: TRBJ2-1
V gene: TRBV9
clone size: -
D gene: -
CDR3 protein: CASSVGGDPREQFF
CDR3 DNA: TGTGCCAGCAGCGTAGGTGGGGACCCCAGGGAGCAGTTCTTC

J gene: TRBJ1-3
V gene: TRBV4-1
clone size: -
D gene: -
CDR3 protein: CASSHARAYSGNTIYF
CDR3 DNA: TGCGCCAGCAGCCACGCCCGGGCCTACTCTGGAAACACCATATATTTT

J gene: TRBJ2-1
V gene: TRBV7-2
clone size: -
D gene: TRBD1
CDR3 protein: CASRDRTGGMDEQFF
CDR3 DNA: TGTGCCAGCAGGGATCGGACAGGGGGGATGGATGAGCAGTTCTTC

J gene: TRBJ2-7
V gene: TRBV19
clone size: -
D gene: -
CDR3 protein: CASSKQGPYEQYF
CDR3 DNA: TGTGCCAGTAGTAAGCAGGGTCCCTACGAGCAGTACTTC

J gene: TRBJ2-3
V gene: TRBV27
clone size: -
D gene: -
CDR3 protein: CASTQIFGTPNIDTQYF
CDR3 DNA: TGTGCCAGCACACAGATCTTCGGGACTCCGAATATAGATACGCAGTATTTT

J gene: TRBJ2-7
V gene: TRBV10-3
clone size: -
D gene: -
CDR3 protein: CAISAENTWGQYF
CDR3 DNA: TGTGCCATCAGTGCCGAAAACACGTGGGGGCAGTACTTC

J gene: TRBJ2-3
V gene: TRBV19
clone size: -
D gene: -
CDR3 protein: CASSIFGILTDTQYF
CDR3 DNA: TGTGCCAGTAGTATTTTCGGGATCCTCACAGATACGCAGTATTTT

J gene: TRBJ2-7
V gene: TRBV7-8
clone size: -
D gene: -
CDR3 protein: CASSFVREQYF
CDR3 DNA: TGTGCCAGCAGCTTCGTTCGCGAGCAGTACTTC

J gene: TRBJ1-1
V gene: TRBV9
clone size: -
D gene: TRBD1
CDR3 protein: CASSSAGTGNTEAFF
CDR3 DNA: TGTGCCAGCAGCTCCGCCGGGACAGGAAACACTGAAGCTTTCTTT

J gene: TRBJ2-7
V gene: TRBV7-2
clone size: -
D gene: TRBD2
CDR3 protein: CASRSDGRALGEQYF
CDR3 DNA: TGTGCCAGCAGATCCGACGGGAGGGCCCTAGGGGAGCAGTACTTC

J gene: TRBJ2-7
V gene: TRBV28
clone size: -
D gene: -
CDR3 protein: CASKSSADSSYEQYF
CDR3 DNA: TGTGCCAGCAAGTCATCGGCCGATAGCTCCTACGAGCAGTACTTC

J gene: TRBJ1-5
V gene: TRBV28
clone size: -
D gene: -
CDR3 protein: CASSGTGNQPQHF
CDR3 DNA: TGTGCCAGCAGCGGGACGGGGAATCAGCCCCAGCATTTT

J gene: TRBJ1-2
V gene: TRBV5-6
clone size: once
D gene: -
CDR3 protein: CASSSGEGTNYGYTF
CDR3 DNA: TGTGCCAGCAGCTCCGGGGAGGGAACCAACTATGGCTACACCTTC

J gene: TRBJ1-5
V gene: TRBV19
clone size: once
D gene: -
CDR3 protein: CASSRRGTPSEPQHF
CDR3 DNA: TGTGCCAGTAGTAGGCGAGGCACTCCTAGTGAGCCCCAGCATTTT

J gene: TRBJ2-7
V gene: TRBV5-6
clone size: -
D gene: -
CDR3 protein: CASSLVGRPYEQYF
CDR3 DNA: TGTGCCAGCAGCTTGGTGGGCAGACCCTACGAGCAGTACTTC

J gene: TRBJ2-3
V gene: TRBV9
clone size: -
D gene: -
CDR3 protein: CASSAPTSFRRSTDTQYF
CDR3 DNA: TGTGCCAGCAGCGCACCCACTAGCTTCCGGAGAAGCACAGATACGCAGTATTTT

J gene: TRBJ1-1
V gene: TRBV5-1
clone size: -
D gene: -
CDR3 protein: CASSGDAIEAFF
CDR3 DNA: TGCGCCAGCAGCGGGGACGCAATTGAAGCTTTCTTT

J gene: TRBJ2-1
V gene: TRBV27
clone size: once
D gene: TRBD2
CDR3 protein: CASSSGGAYNEQFF
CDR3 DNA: TGTGCCAGCAGTTCGGGAGGGGCCTACAATGAGCAGTTCTTC

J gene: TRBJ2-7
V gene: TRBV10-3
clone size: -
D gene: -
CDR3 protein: CAISQGRESYEQYF
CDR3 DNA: TGTGCCATCAGTCAAGGACGGGAATCCTACGAGCAGTACTTC

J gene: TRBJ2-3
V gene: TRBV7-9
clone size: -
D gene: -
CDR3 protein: CASGRPAPSQYF
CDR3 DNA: TGTGCCAGCGGACGCCCAGCGCCATCACAGTATTTT

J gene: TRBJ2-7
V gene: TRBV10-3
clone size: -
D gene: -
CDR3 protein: CAISAGPRYEQYF
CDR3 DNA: TGTGCCATCAGTGCGGGACCGCGATACGAGCAGTACTTC

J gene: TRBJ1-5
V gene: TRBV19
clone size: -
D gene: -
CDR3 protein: CASSTFGGRQPQHF
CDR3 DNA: TGTGCCAGTTCCACGTTTGGGGGGCGTCAGCCCCAGCATTTT

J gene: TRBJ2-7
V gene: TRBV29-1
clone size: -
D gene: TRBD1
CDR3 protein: CSVETTLQGYEQYF
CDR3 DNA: TGCAGCGTTGAAACGACCCTACAGGGGTACGAGCAGTACTTC

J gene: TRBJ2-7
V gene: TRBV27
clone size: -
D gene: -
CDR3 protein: CASSPRDGFYEQYF
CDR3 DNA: TGTGCCAGCAGCCCTAGGGACGGGTTCTACGAGCAGTACTTC

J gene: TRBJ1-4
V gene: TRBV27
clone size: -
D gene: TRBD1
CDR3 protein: CASSGTGTNEKLFF
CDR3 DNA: TGTGCCAGCAGCGGGACAGGAACTAATGAAAAACTGTTTTTT

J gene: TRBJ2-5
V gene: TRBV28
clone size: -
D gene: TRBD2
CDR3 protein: CASRLAGGPLETQYF
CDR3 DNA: TGTGCCAGCAGATTAGCGGGAGGGCCTCTAGAGACCCAGTACTTC

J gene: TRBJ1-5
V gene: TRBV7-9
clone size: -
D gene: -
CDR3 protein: CASSRGGNQPQHF
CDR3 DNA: TGTGCCAGCAGCCGGGGGGGTAATCAGCCCCAGCATTTT

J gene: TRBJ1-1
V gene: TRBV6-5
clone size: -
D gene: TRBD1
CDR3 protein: CASTAGGRGTEAFF
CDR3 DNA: TGTGCCAGCACCGCAGGGGGCCGAGGCACTGAAGCTTTCTTT

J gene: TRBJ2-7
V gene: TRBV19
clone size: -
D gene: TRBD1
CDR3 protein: CASSETGGIYYEQYF
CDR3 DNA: TGTGCCAGTAGCGAGACAGGGGGCATCTACTACGAGCAGTACTTC

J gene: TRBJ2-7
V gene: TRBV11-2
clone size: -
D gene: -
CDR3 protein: CASSSSGQSSYEQYF
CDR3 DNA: TGTGCCAGCAGCTCCTCCGGACAGAGCTCCTACGAGCAGTACTTC

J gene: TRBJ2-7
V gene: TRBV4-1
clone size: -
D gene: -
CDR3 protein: CASSQAIPGGRGGYEQYF
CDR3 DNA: TGCGCCAGCAGCCAAGCTATTCCAGGGGGCAGGGGGGGATACGAGCAGTACTTC

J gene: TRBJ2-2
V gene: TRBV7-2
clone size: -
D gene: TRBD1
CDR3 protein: CASSPRTGANTGELFF
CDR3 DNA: TGTGCCAGCAGCCCTCGGACAGGCGCGAACACCGGGGAGCTGTTTTTT

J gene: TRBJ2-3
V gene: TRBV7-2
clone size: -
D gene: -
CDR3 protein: CASSLTRASTDTQYF
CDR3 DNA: TGTGCCAGCAGCTTAACTCGAGCTAGCACAGATACGCAGTATTTT

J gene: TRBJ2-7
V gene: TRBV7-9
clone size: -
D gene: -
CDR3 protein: CASSARRDIKHYEQYF
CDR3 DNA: TGTGCCAGCAGCGCGCGTCGGGACATAAAGCACTACGAGCAGTACTTC

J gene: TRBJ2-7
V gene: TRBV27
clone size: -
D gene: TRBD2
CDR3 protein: CASSFVAGAAEQYF
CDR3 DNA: TGTGCCAGCAGTTTCGTTGCGGGAGCGGCCGAGCAGTACTTC

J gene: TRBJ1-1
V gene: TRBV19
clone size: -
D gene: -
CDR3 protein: CASINKGQGWKTEAFF
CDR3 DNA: TGTGCCAGTATTAATAAGGGCCAAGGTTGGAAAACTGAAGCTTTCTTT

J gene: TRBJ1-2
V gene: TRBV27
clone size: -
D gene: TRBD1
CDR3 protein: CASSPDRGVNYGYTF
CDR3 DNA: TGTGCCAGCAGCCCGGACAGGGGAGTAAACTATGGCTACACCTTC

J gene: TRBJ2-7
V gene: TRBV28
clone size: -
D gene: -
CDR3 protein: CASSFNRAYEQYF
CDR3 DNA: TGTGCCAGCAGTTTCAACAGGGCGTACGAGCAGTACTTC

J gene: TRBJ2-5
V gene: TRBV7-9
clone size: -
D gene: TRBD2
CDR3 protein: CASSFPLAGLQETQYF
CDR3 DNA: TGTGCCAGCAGCTTCCCCCTAGCGGGTTTACAAGAGACCCAGTACTTC

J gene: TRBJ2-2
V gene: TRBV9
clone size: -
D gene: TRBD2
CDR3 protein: CASSVGGRVGTGELFF
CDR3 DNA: TGTGCCAGCAGCGTCGGCGGGAGGGTCGGCACCGGGGAGCTGTTTTTT

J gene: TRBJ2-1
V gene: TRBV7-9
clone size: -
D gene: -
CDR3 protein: CASSPGNEQFF
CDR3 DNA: TGTGCCAGCAGCCCGGGTAATGAGCAGTTCTTC

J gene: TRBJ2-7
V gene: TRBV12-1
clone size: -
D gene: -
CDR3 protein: CASIKQTHTGGLAPYF
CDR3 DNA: TGTGCCAGCATCAAACAGACCCATACCGGGGGCCTCGCGCCGTACTTC

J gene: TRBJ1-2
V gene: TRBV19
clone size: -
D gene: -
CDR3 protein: CASRERYGYTF
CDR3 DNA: TGTGCCAGTAGAGAACGGTATGGCTACACCTTC

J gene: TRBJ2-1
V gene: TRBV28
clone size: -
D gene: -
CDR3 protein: CASSLSALGRGGGLDEQFF
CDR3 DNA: TGTGCCAGCAGTTTATCTGCCTTGGGCCGCGGAGGGGGCCTCGATGAGCAGTTCTTC